Presented here are 23 T cell receptor beta chains from one specimen sequenced in a study of somatic mutations in cytotoxic T cells in rheumatoid arthritis. Method: immunoSEQ multiplex PCR; TCRdb's copy keeps in-frame clones and lacks some. The sample holds 15,000 to 20,000 clones, around three quarters seen once. The sequenced material came from CD8+ T cells sorted from blood. All receptors derive from an adult with rheumatoid arthritis.

The chain recombines TRBV6-6 with TRBJ2-1; D is uncertain. The CDR3 totals 11 residues. V was pared by 2 bases and J by 10 bases, with 6 bases between. The germline CDR1 and CDR2 sequences are MNHNY and SVGAGI (reference sequence). The CDR3 is CASSYGYEQFF. The DNA for the CDR3 is TGTGCCAGCAGTTACGGTTACGAGCAGTTCTTC.

Only one count was recorded for this clone. CDR3: CASSHGTGPYYEQYF. The DNA for the CDR3 is TGTGCCAGCAGCCATGGGACAGGGCCGTACTACGAGCAGTACTTC. This chain connects TRBV14 to TRBJ2-7; 9 bases align to TRBD1. Looked up from germline, CDR1 is SGHDN and CDR2 is FVKESK. V lost 3 bases to trimming and J lost 3 bases; unmatched junction nucleotides: 6. CDR3 length equals 15 residues.

This sequence joins TRBV29-1 and TRBJ2-7, with TRBD1 as a possible D gene (6 bases). Looked up from germline, CDR1 is SQVTM and CDR2 is ANQGSEA. V was pared by 0 bases and J by 6 bases, with 12 bases between. CDR3 length: 13 amino acids. CDR3 in DNA: TGCAGCGTTGAAGATTTACAGACAGGCGAGCAGTACTTC. Its translation is CSVEDLQTGEQYF.

This clone turned up a few times. The rearrangement uses TRBV27 and TRBJ2-7, with TRBD1 identical over 11 bases. CDR1 MNHEY and CDR2 SMNVEV come from the germline V gene (reference sequence). The CDR3 runs to 14 residues. The trim removed 4 bases at V and 3 bases at J, leaving 2 bases unmatched. CDR3 loop: CASSSGTGGYEQYF. DNA of the CDR3: TGTGCCAGCAGTTCTGGGACAGGGGGCTACGAGCAGTACTTC.

The chain employs TRBV9 and TRBJ1-2; D unresolved. There are 16 residues in the CDR3. Germline values: CDR1 SGDLS, CDR2 YYNGEE. The V gene lost 3 bases and the J gene lost 5 bases, with 20 bases spanning the gap. In nucleotides, the CDR3 is TGTGCCAGCAGCGCCAACAGCGACCACCCCACGTATGGCTACACCTTC. This translates into CASSANSDHPTYGYTF.

The V call is TRBV7-3, the J call TRBJ2-6, with D perhaps given as TRBD1 or TRBD2 (5 bases each). V shed 1 base and J shed 2 bases, with 9 bases lying between them. The germline gives CDR1 SGHTA, CDR2 FQGTGA. This CDR3 spans 16 amino acids. CDR3 sequence: CASSLNGGTGANVLTF. In DNA, the CDR3 is TGTGCCAGCAGCTTAAATGGGGGAACTGGGGCCAACGTCCTGACTTTC.

The J gene is TRBJ1-1, the V gene TRBV6-5; D gene ambiguous. This CDR3 contains 15 residues. Germline CDR1 reads MNHEY; CDR2 reads SVGAGI. Trimming removed 1 base at V and 5 bases at J, with 14 bases between. Written as DNA, the CDR3 is TGTGCCAGCAGTTACTTAGGTAGGGTGGAGACTGAAGCTTTCTTT. Its translation: CASSYLGRVETEAFF.

V usage is TRBV5-1 and J usage is TRBJ2-1; D gene ambiguous. CDR1 is SGHRS, CDR2 YFSETQ, per germline. The CDR3 runs to 13 residues. Trimming took off 4 bases at V and 9 bases at J, with 14 bases between the two ends. The CDR3 sequence: CASSVPESREQFF. The CDR3 coding sequence is TGCGCCAGCAGCGTCCCGGAGAGCCGTGAGCAGTTCTTC.

This clone was picked up a small number of times. The chain combines TRBV14 with TRBJ1-5; D is undetermined. The CDR3 is 13 amino acids. V lost 6 bases and J lost 9, with 15 bases in between. The V gene's germline CDR1 is SGHDN and CDR2 FVKESK. Here the CDR3 DNA reads TGTGCCAGCAGTTACACTCAGTCGGGGCCCCAGCATTTT. This gives the protein CASSYTQSGPQHF.

This chain joins TRBV6-6 and TRBJ2-7; TRBD2 aligns across 9 bases. CDR3 length equals 16 residues. The V and J ends lost 6 bases and 2 bases, in that order; junction bases with no gene match: 11. Germline CDR1 MNHNY, CDR2 SVGAGI (reference sequence). The CDR3 sequence: CASSPRSGGRTYEQYF. DNA of the CDR3: TGTGCCAGCAGCCCTAGGAGCGGGGGGCGGACCTACGAGCAGTACTTC.

This clone was seen more than once but under ten times. Here the CDR3 reads CASSQAIGGAISYNEQFF. The CDR3 DNA sequence: TGCGCCAGCAGCCAAGCGATTGGGGGGGCTATATCCTACAATGAGCAGTTCTTC. The chain couples TRBV4-1 to TRBJ2-1; weak D call: TRBD2 (7 bases). The V end was cut by 1 base, the J end by 1 base, with 17 bases between. The CDR3 consists of 18 residues. The germline CDR1 and CDR2 sequences are MGHRA and YSYEKL.

This sequence joins TRBV4-1 and TRBJ1-2; 7 positions agree with TRBD1. V was clipped by 4 bases and J by 6 bases; unmatched bases: 8. Germline CDR1 reads MGHRA; CDR2 reads YSYEKL. The CDR3 loop spans 14 amino acids. CDR3 residues: CASSLTGSEDGYTF. CDR3 DNA: TGCGCCAGCAGCCTGACAGGGTCTGAGGATGGCTACACCTTC.

This clone was observed a single time. The chain is built from TRBV7-2 and TRBJ2-1, with 9 bases identical to TRBD2. Looked up from germline, CDR1 is SGHTA and CDR2 is FQGNSA. V shed 5 bases and J 4 bases; nucleotides not matched to a gene: 6. The CDR3 totals 15 residues. This CDR3 is CASSEAGGEYNEQFF. The CDR3 region has the DNA TGTGCCAGCAGCGAGGCGGGGGGGGAATACAATGAGCAGTTCTTC.

This chain joins TRBV11-2 and TRBJ1-2; TRBD1 is a possible D gene (6 bases). The V gene lost 5 bases and the J gene lost 3 bases, with 16 bases spanning the gap. Germline V gives CDR1 SGHAT, CDR2 FQNNGV. This CDR3 region has 15 residues. CDR3 sequence reads: CASSGGQRPYYGYTF. Written as DNA, the CDR3 is TGTGCCAGCAGCGGAGGACAGAGGCCCTACTATGGCTACACCTTC.

This chain links TRBV5-6 with TRBJ1-2, with TRBD1 matching over 9 bases. Germline V CDR1 and CDR2: SGHDT, YYEEEE. Trimming at V came to 2 bases and at J to 1 base, leaving 3 bases not matched to a gene. This CDR3 region has 15 residues. CDR3 amino acids: CASSFRDRDNYGYTF. Written as DNA, the CDR3 is TGTGCCAGCAGCTTCCGGGACAGGGATAACTATGGCTACACCTTC.

This clone was detected only once. The gene calls are TRBV27 and TRBJ1-1; weak D call: TRBD1 (5 bases). Trimming shortened V by 4 bases and J by 4 bases, and 13 bases separated the two germline ends. The CDR3 contains 14 residues. Germline V lookup: CDR1 MNHEY, CDR2 SMNVEV (reference sequence). As DNA, the CDR3 is TGTGCCAGCAGTTCCGGTACTAGGGGCACTGAAGCTTTCTTT. Its protein is CASSSGTRGTEAFF.

The table lists this clone with a few counts. The V call is TRBV11-2, the J call TRBJ2-3; 7 nucleotides agree with TRBD2. In germline, CDR1 is SGHAT, CDR2 FQNNGV. The CDR3 runs to 15 residues. V gave up 5 bases and J gave up 9 bases; unmatched junction bases: 14. The CDR3 loop reads CASSDGAGVLSTQYF. The DNA of the CDR3 is TGTGCCAGCAGCGACGGGGCGGGGGTTTTGAGCACGCAGTATTTT.

The chain carries TRBV12-5 and TRBJ2-1; perhaps TRBD2 as D (6 bases). The V and J ends lost 7 bases and 7 bases respectively, with 17 bases between them. The germline V gene encodes CDR1 LGHNT and CDR2 FRNRAP. This CDR3 contains 14 residues. The CDR3 here is CASENRDSRNEQFF. As DNA, the CDR3 is TGTGCTAGTGAAAACCGGGACTCTCGGAATGAGCAGTTCTTC.

The genes are TRBV27 and TRBJ1-2; TRBD1 matches at 10 bases. The V gene end was trimmed by 8 bases and the J gene end by 8 bases; junction bases not matched to a gene: 11. The length of the CDR3 is 14 residues. Per the germline V gene, CDR1 is MNHEY and CDR2 is SMNVEV (reference sequence). This CDR3 is CASGRTGGAFGYTF. CDR3 nucleotides: TGTGCCAGCGGTAGGACAGGGGGAGCGTTCGGCTACACCTTC.

The gene calls are TRBV2 and TRBJ1-6; 7 bases agree with TRBD1. Germline-derived CDR1 and CDR2 are SNHLY and FYNNEI. The CDR3 extends over 16 amino acids. Losses at the gene ends were 9 bases for V and 8 bases for J; bases not matched to a gene: 16. This CDR3 is CASQFGQDYADSPLHF. CDR3 sequence (DNA): TGTGCCAGTCAGTTCGGACAGGACTATGCCGATTCACCCCTCCACTTT.

The CDR3 nucleotides read TGTGCCACCCGAAGACAGCTCGATAGCAATCAGCCCCAGCATTTT. Its protein product is CATRRQLDSNQPQHF. The V call is TRBV6-1, the J call TRBJ1-5, with D possibly matching TRBD1 (5 bases). Germline CDR1 is MNHNS and CDR2 is SASEGT. The CDR3 extends over 15 amino acids. V lost 10 bases, J lost 0 bases, and 16 bases lay in between.

V usage is TRBV9 and J usage is TRBJ2-1; tentatively, D is TRBD2 (6 bases). CDR3 size: 15 residues. The ends were cut back, 6 bases at V and 0 bases at J, with 13 bases in the middle. Per the germline V gene, CDR1 is SGDLS and CDR2 is YYNGEE. In nucleotides, the CDR3 is TGTGCCAGCACCCCGGGGGACCGCTCCTACAATGAGCAGTTCTTC. It is translated as CASTPGDRSYNEQFF. Combining the CDR3 with reference TRBV9 and TRBJ2-1 gives the whole variable domain DSGVTQTPKHLITATGQRVTLRCSPRSGDLSVYWYQQSLDQGLQFLIQYYNGEERAKGNILERFSAQQFPDLHSELNLSSLELGDSALYFCASTPGDRSYNEQFFGPGTRLTVL.

This clone was detected only once. The rearrangement links TRBV5-5 to TRBJ1-4; the match to TRBD1 covers 7 bases. Looked up from germline, CDR1 is SGHKS and CDR2 is YYEKEE (reference sequence). Trimming removed 3 bases from V and 1 base from J; junction bases left unmatched: 9. This CDR3 region has 17 residues. The CDR3 DNA follows: TGTGCCAGCAGCTCGACAGGGAGGTCAGGAACTAATGAAAAACTGTTTTTT. Amino acids: CASSSTGRSGTNEKLFF.